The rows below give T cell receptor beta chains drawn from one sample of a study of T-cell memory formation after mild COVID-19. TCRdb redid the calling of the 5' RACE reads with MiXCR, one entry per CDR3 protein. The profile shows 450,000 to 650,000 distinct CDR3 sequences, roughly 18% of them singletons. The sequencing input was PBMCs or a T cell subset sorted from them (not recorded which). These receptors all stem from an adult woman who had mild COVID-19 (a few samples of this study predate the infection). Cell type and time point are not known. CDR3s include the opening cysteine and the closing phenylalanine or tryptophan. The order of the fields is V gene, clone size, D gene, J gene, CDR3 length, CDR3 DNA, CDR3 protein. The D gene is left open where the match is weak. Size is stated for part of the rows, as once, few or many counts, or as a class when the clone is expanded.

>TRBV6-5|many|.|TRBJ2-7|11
TGTGCCAGCAGTTACGCCTACGAGCAGTACTTC
CASSYAYEQYF
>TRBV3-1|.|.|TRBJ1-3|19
TGTGCCAGCAGCCAAGACCAACGTTTGTCAGTGATCTCTGGAAACACCATATATTTT
CASSQDQRLSVISGNTIYF
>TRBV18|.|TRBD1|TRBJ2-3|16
TGTGCCAGCTCACCAACCGGGACAGGAGGTCGAGATACGCAGTATTTT
CASSPTGTGGRDTQYF
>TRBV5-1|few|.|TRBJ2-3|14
TGCGCCAGCACAACGGGCCAGGACACAGATACGCAGTATTTT
CASTTGQDTDTQYF
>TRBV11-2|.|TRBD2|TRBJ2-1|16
TGTGCCAGCAGCTCGGGACTAGCGATTACCTACAATGAGCAGTTCTTC
CASSSGLAITYNEQFF
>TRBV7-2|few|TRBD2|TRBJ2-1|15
TGTGCCAGCACCTTCGGGACTAGCGGGAGTTATGAGCAGTTCTTC
CASTFGTSGSYEQFF
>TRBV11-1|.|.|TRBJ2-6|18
TGTGCCAGCAGCTCACGGGGCGATCCCCAACGGGTGGCCAACGTCCTGACTTTC
CASSSRGDPQRVANVLTF
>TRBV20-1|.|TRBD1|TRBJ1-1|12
TGCAGTGCGGTACAGGGGCACACTGAAGCTTTCTTT
CSAVQGHTEAFF
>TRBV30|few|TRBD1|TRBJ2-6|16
TGTGGAGGGCGGGACAGGGTTGAGGTCGGGGCCAACGTCCTGACTTTC
CGGRDRVEVGANVLTF
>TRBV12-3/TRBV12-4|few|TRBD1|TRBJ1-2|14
TGTGCCAGCAGGCGGACAGGAAATAACTATGGCTACACCTTC
CASRRTGNNYGYTF
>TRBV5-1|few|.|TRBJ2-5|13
TGCGCCACCTCCGTCACAGGCCAAGAGACCCAGTACTTC
CATSVTGQETQYF
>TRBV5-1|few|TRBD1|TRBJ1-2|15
TGCGCCAGCAGCTTGCCAGGGACAGGGAACTATGGCTACACCTTC
CASSLPGTGNYGYTF
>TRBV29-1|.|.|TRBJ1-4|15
TGCAGCGTTGAGGTGGGGCTAGGCGCGAGTGAAAAACTGTTTTTT
CSVEVGLGASEKLFF